One and the same sample provided the 4 T cell receptor beta chains below, sequenced in a study of blood T cell repertoires in COVID-19. Libraries were prepared by immunoSEQ multiplex PCR; TCRdb keeps only in-frame clonotypes and omits some of them. The data contain 80,000 or so clones, roughly 85% of them seen just once; the ten biggest clones take up around 36%. Sequencing used peripheral blood. These receptors were taken from a woman in her seventies with acute or convalescent COVID-19.

This clone was picked up one time. The chain is built from TRBV2 and TRBJ2-1; no definite D call. Per germline, CDR1 SNHLY and CDR2 FYNNEI. The CDR3 covers 14 residues. Trimming took off 7 bases at V and 1 base at J, with 11 bases between the two ends. This chain's CDR3 is CASTKSTSYNEQFF. In DNA form, the CDR3 reads TGTGCCAGCACTAAATCGACTTCCTACAATGAGCAGTTCTTC.

The chain links TRBV5-1 to TRBJ1-2; D is ambiguous. V was trimmed by 4 bases and J by 3 bases, leaving 10 bases between them. Germline values: CDR1 SGHRS, CDR2 YFSETQ. CDR3 length: 13 residues. The chain's CDR3 is CASSPGGDYGYTF. CDR3 in DNA: TGCGCCAGCAGCCCGGGAGGCGACTATGGCTACACCTTC.

V and J are TRBV3-1 (or the pseudogene TRBV3-2) and TRBJ1-2; 8 bases fit TRBD1. V shed 4 bases and J 3 bases; nucleotides not matched to a gene: 10. The CDR3 contains 16 residues. Germline assignment: CDR1 LGHDT and CDR2 YNNKEL (reference sequence). CDR3 bases: TGTGCCAGCAGCCCCTCGCAGGGGGCTGGGGACTATGGCTACACCTTC. Its translation: CASSPSQGAGDYGYTF.

The CDR3: CASSFRAALYTGELFF. The CDR3, as DNA: TGTGCCAGCAGTTTCAGGGCCGCGCTATACACCGGGGAGCTGTTTTTT. V usage is TRBV28 and J usage is TRBJ2-2; tentatively, D is TRBD1 (5 bases). Germline CDR1 MDHEN, CDR2 SYDVKM. V was pared by 3 bases and J by 3 bases, with 14 bases between. There are 16 residues in the CDR3.